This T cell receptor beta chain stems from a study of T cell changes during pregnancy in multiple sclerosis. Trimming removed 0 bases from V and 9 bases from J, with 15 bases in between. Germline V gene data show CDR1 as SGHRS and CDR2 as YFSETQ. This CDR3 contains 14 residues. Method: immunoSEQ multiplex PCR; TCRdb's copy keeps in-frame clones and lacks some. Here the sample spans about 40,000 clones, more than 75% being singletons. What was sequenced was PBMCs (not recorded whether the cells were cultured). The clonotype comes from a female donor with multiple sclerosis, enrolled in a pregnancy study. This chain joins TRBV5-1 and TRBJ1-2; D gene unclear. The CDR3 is CASSLDSPMNSYTF. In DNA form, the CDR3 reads TGCGCCAGCAGCTTGGACTCCCCGATGAATAGCTACACCTTC.